This T cell receptor (beta chain) was recorded in a study of T cells in Graves' hyperthyroidism and ophthalmopathy (dated 2019 in TCRdb). General notes on the study: Peripheral blood samples were taken at initial diagnosis, before any treatment was given. To identify distinguishing TCR V-J signatures, a discovery cohort of about a hundred patients was used, comprising some 45 with Graves' ophthalmopathy and around 60 with stable Graves' hyperthyroidism. Prospective prediction of ophthalmopathy was tested in an independent validation cohort of fewer than 20 hyperthyroidism patients and 17 patients who later progressed to ophthalmopathy. The 75 to 100 discovery patients were randomly split 7:3 into training and test sets. In addition, the study compared T-cell repertoires in thyroid tissue and in blood from six Graves' hyperthyroidism patients. After sampling, hyperthyroidism patients received methimazole starting at 30 mg daily, and ophthalmopathy patients received high-dose intravenous methylprednisolone. According to the paper, TCR Vbeta CDR3 sequencing was carried out on around 140 peripheral blood samples, which came from 40 to 45 ophthalmopathy, 70 to 80 hyperthyroidism and roughly 17 progressor patients. Study-wide findings and limitations: A 13 V-J signature model separated ophthalmopathy from stable hyperthyroidism, with 87.88% sensitivity and about 81% specificity in cross-validation and 80%/75% in testing. Sample size was not statistically predetermined, and blinding of investigators to group allocation was not performed. In validation, the model predicted progression to ophthalmopathy a median of around six months before onset, with approximately 70% sensitivity and around 76% specificity. Blood samples also contained most of the expanded thyroid clonotypes (frequency above 0.001), which suggests that blood repertoires may reflect thyroid immune responses.

The CDR3 numbers 14 residues from cysteine through phenylalanine. The CDR3 DNA has 42 bases and is translated from base 1. CDR1 is given as SEHNR and CDR2 as FQNEAQ, both from the germline V gene (reference sequence). V gives up 11 bases and J gives up 3 bases, and the segment between their germline ends measures 17 bases. On this clonotype: What this receptor recognizes is not known. Within one base of it there is no much larger clone, and no base qualities were kept.

The TCR beta CDR3 regions were amplified from the RNA transcripts. The first round of RT-PCR for the TCR CDR3 was performed with the HTBI primer set and the Qiagen OneStep RT-PCR kit. Libraries were constructed in a second round of multiplex PCR, after which size selection and purification were performed. The libraries were sequenced on an Illumina HiSeq2000 using paired-end 100 bp reads. Under the source paper's analysis protocol: Raw data were processed with SOAPnuke, discarding reads with adapters, uncalled bases, mean Phred below 15, or no exact constant-primer or identifier match. COPE v1.2.5 was used to merge high-quality paired reads, and clonotypes were defined as unique nucleotide sequences. MiTCR v1.1 was used to align the clonotypes against IMGT TRBV, TRBD and TRBJ reference segments. The analysis was restricted to V-J combinations with a frequency above 0.0001, which together covered roughly 99% of the repertoires. The TCS score was defined as F50 (clonal expansion) divided by E x V (chaos), with BLOSUM62-based TCRdist calculated between CDR3 peptides within each V-J. Welch's t-statistics and random forest reduced roughly 530 V-J features to 10 to 15, which were used in a naive Bayes classifier (R e1071). The similarity between thyroid and blood repertoires was quantified using the Morisita-Horn index. TCRdb ran its own pipeline on the public reads, namely fastp trimming at Q25 and MiXCR clone calling, and kept in-frame beta chains. Rows are unified per CDR3 protein, each entry keeping the most common DNA and genes. The V and J calls shown here were made by TCRdb, not taken from the authors' results. The sample table holds around 800,000 distinct CDR3 sequences, of which more than 30% were seen once. The ten largest make up 7% to 10% of the sample.

Stable Graves' hyperthyroidism was defined as the absence of progression to ophthalmopathy over 18 months of follow-up. Hyperthyroidism patients were aged 18 to 65 years and newly diagnosed, with disease duration of less than 2 months. Patients with uncontrolled infections, other autoimmune diseases, pregnancy or lactation were excluded. Diagnoses relied on clinical symptoms, serum thyroxine and TRAb, thyroid ultrasound and orbital computed tomography. Ficoll-Paque density gradient centrifugation was used to isolate PBMCs from 9.5 to 10 ml of fresh peripheral blood. Trizol reagent was used to extract total RNA, and RNA quality was then checked on an Agilent 2100 Bioanalyzer.

This TCR was recovered from a man younger than 35 with Graves' hyperthyroidism. The chain is encoded by TRBV7-9 joined to TRBJ2-1; 6 matching bases give a weak D call of TRBD2. The sample was blood. The CDR3 corresponds to CAGGRLDGYNEQFF. The DNA reads as follows: TGTGCCGGCGGGCGACTAGACGGCTACAATGAGCAGTTCTTC.